The entry that follows covers one T cell receptor (beta chain) sequence. Its antigen is as yet unknown. This CDR3 region has 13 residues. Trimming took 2 bases from V and 6 from J, leaving 8 bases between them. Germline V lookup: CDR1 SGHTA, CDR2 FQGTGA. The entry originates in a study of PD-L1 blockade in urothelial cancer. Generated by immunoSEQ multiplex PCR, the TCRdb table keeps only in-frame clones and is missing some. The sample comprises under 90,000 clones, more than 85% of which are singletons, and approximately 10% rests with the top ten. Findings of the study overall: Pretreatment blood TCR clonality under the median forecast improved survival.

The sequencing used PBMCs, collected around atezolizumab (anti-PD-L1) treatment. The TCR sequence derives from a man between 60 and 75 years old with urothelial cancer. V gene TRBV7-3 combines with J gene TRBJ2-1; D is uncertain. CDR3 sequence (DNA): TGTGCCAGCAGCTTAGTAGAATCCAATGAGCAGTTCTTC. Amino acids: CASSLVESNEQFF.